The rows below give T cell receptor beta chains drawn from one sample of a study of blood T cells in healthy people across ages. TCRdb re-called the 5' RACE reads through MiXCR, storing one row per CDR3 protein. The sample yields about a million distinct CDR3 sequences, around 48% seen once. Sample: blood. Receptors originate from a man under 40 in good health. The CDR3 runs from the conserved cysteine through the conserved F or W. A D gene is named only where the DNA matches it firmly. Clone size is shown for a subset of rows, as once, few, many or a class of expanded clone.

V gene	J gene	clone size	D gene	CDR3 protein	CDR3 DNA
TRBV18	TRBJ2-7	NA	NA	CASSPGGRFSYEQYF	TGTGCCAGCTCACCGGGGGGCAGGTTCTCCTACGAGCAGTACTTC
TRBV12-3/TRBV12-4	TRBJ1-6	NA	NA	CASSYGRGREPLHF	TGTGCCAGCAGTTACGGGCGGGGCCGAGAACCCCTCCACTTT
TRBV20-1	TRBJ1-4	few	NA	CSARASTATNEKLFF	TGCAGTGCTAGAGCCTCGACAGCAACTAATGAAAAACTGTTTTTT
TRBV12-3/TRBV12-4	TRBJ2-1	NA	TRBD1	CASQLRLMGTGSYNEQFF	TGTGCCAGTCAACTCCGCCTGATGGGGACAGGATCCTACAATGAGCAGTTCTTC
TRBV20-1	TRBJ2-3	NA	TRBD2	CSASLLGLLAGDTDTQYF	TGCAGTGCTAGTCTTTTGGGCCTTCTAGCGGGGGACACAGATACGCAGTATTTT
TRBV25-1	TRBJ1-6	few	TRBD1	CASSDWDRDHSPLHF	TGTGCCAGCAGTGACTGGGACAGGGACCATTCACCCCTCCACTTT
TRBV15	TRBJ1-5	many	NA	CATSPDNQPQHF	TGTGCCACCAGCCCGGACAATCAGCCCCAGCATTTT
TRBV14	TRBJ2-1	NA	NA	CASSQKGLTYNEQFF	TGTGCCAGCAGCCAAAAAGGACTTACCTACAATGAGCAGTTCTTC
TRBV7-2	TRBJ2-7	NA	NA	CASSLDSRGSYEQYF	TGTGCCAGCTCCCTCGACAGCCGGGGGTCCTACGAGCAGTACTTC
TRBV25-1	TRBJ2-4	NA	NA	CASNQGSGNIQYF	TGTGCCAGCAATCAGGGATCGGGAAACATTCAGTACTTC
TRBV20-1	TRBJ1-2	few	TRBD1	CSARHTGTGVSNYGYTF	TGCAGTGCTAGGCATACCGGGACAGGGGTCTCTAACTATGGCTACACCTTC
TRBV7-9	TRBJ1-6	NA	NA	CASSARSGDNSPLHF	TGTGCCAGCAGCGCTAGATCAGGAGATAATTCACCCCTCCACTTT
TRBV6-2/TRBV6-3	TRBJ2-3	NA	NA	CASIPAAGRPLTDTQYF	TGTGCCAGCATACCTGCGGCAGGAAGGCCCCTCACAGATACGCAGTATTTT
TRBV20-1	TRBJ2-5	few	NA	CSARGGQVQETQYF	TGCAGTGCTAGAGGAGGACAAGTTCAAGAGACCCAGTACTTC
TRBV19	TRBJ2-7	NA	TRBD1	CASTSGTGPYEQYF	TGTGCCAGTACCTCCGGGACAGGACCCTACGAGCAGTACTTC
TRBV7-2	TRBJ2-3	few	TRBD2	CARTSDSSTDTQYF	TGTGCCAGAACTAGCGATTCTAGCACAGATACGCAGTATTTT
TRBV7-7	TRBJ2-5	NA	NA	CASSYSDQGTQYF	TGTGCTAGCAGTTACTCGGACCAGGGGACCCAGTACTTC
TRBV4-2	TRBJ2-7	NA	NA	CASSQDQAPDLYEQYF	TGTGCCAGCAGCCAAGACCAAGCCCCGGACCTCTACGAGCAGTACTTC
TRBV7-3	TRBJ2-5	NA	NA	CASSLFPDSGNEQYF	TGTGCCAGCAGCTTATTCCCAGATTCGGGCAATGAGCAGTACTTC
TRBV27	TRBJ2-5	few	TRBD1	CASSLSGQGALLETQYF	TGTGCCAGCAGTTTATCGGGACAGGGGGCGCTTCTAGAGACCCAGTACTTC
TRBV20-1	TRBJ2-3	many	TRBD1	CSARRTGPDTQYF	TGCAGTGCTAGACGGACAGGGCCAGATACGCAGTATTTT
TRBV7-2	TRBJ2-7	few	NA	CASSMGVHEQYF	TGTGCCAGCAGCATGGGGGTCCACGAGCAGTACTTC
TRBV2	TRBJ2-4	few	TRBD1	CASGDRVANIQYF	TGTGCCAGCGGAGACAGGGTAGCGAACATTCAGTACTTC
TRBV6-1	TRBJ2-3	NA	TRBD2	CASRDPSGATDTQYF	TGTGCCAGCAGGGACCCTAGCGGGGCAACAGATACGCAGTATTTT
TRBV28	TRBJ2-7	NA	NA	CASSLYPVSYEQYF	TGTGCCAGCAGTTTGTACCCAGTCTCCTACGAGCAGTACTTC
TRBV11-2	TRBJ2-5	NA	NA	CASSLGSGAQRGETQYF	TGTGCCAGCAGCTTAGGGTCAGGGGCCCAGCGCGGGGAGACCCAGTACTTC
TRBV12-3/TRBV12-4	TRBJ2-3	NA	TRBD2	CASSRLAGGMTDTQYF	TGTGCCAGCAGTCGTCTAGCGGGAGGTATGACAGATACGCAGTATTTT
TRBV5-1	TRBJ2-6	many	NA	CASSLETGANVLTF	TGCGCCAGCAGCTTGGAGACTGGGGCCAACGTCCTGACTTTC
TRBV5-1	TRBJ1-2	NA	TRBD1	CASSLRVLTRDRGFYGYTF	TGCGCCAGCAGCTTACGTGTTCTTACCCGGGACAGGGGTTTCTATGGCTACACCTTC
TRBV7-2	TRBJ2-3	few	NA	CASSSGTTSTDTQYF	TGTGCCAGCAGTTCCGGGACAACTAGCACAGATACGCAGTATTTT
TRBV5-1	TRBJ1-2	NA	NA	CASSLDAGANYGYTF	TGCGCCAGCAGCTTGGATGCCGGGGCTAACTATGGCTACACCTTC
TRBV11-2	TRBJ2-3	NA	NA	CASSQRYTDTQYF	TGTGCCAGCAGCCAACGATACACAGATACGCAGTATTTT
TRBV3-1	TRBJ1-2	many	NA	CASSQGGRGYGYTF	TGTGCCAGCAGCCAAGGGGGACGGGGGTATGGCTACACCTTC
TRBV7-2	TRBJ2-5	NA	NA	CACGSPRGETQYF	TGTGCCTGCGGATCTCCTAGGGGGGAGACCCAGTACTTC
TRBV28	TRBJ2-2	few	NA	CASSLRSGELFF	TGTGCCAGCAGTTTACGCTCCGGGGAGCTGTTTTTT
TRBV6-2/TRBV6-3	TRBJ1-1	NA	TRBD1	CASSSRQGKGGEAFF	TGTGCCAGCAGTTCGCGACAGGGCAAAGGGGGTGAAGCTTTCTTT
TRBV11-2	TRBJ2-3	NA	TRBD1	CASSFRQGSADTQYF	TGTGCCAGCAGCTTCAGACAGGGGAGTGCCGATACGCAGTATTTT
TRBV20-1	TRBJ2-5	NA	NA	CSAQGQETQYF	TGCAGTGCACAGGGCCAGGAGACCCAGTACTTC
TRBV12-3/TRBV12-4	TRBJ1-1	NA	NA	CASSFGAAHTEAFF	TGTGCCAGCAGTTTCGGTGCAGCTCACACTGAAGCTTTCTTT
TRBV7-2	TRBJ1-2	few	NA	CASSLVAGAGTNYGYTF	TGTGCCAGCAGCTTAGTGGCTGGAGCAGGGACTAACTATGGCTACACCTTC
TRBV3-1	TRBJ2-6	few	TRBD1	CASSHLRRQGASGANVLTF	TGTGCCAGCAGCCACCTTAGACGACAGGGGGCTTCTGGGGCCAACGTCCTGACTTTC
TRBV4-3	TRBJ2-1	NA	NA	CASSHIGGGNEQFF	TGCGCCAGCAGTCATATCGGGGGAGGCAATGAGCAGTTCTTC
TRBV9	TRBJ2-1	NA	NA	CASSVAWLANEQFF	TGTGCCAGCAGCGTAGCTTGGCTAGCGAATGAGCAGTTCTTC
TRBV20-1	TRBJ2-1	once	TRBD1	CSAADRGREYNEQFF	TGCAGTGCGGCAGACAGGGGCAGAGAATACAATGAGCAGTTCTTC
TRBV29-1	TRBJ2-5	few	NA	CSVKVGTQPGETQYF	TGCAGCGTTAAGGTGGGGACTCAACCAGGGGAGACCCAGTACTTC
TRBV28	TRBJ2-7	NA	NA	CASSSRETPYF	TGTGCCAGCAGTTCTCGAGAGACCCCGTACTTC
TRBV7-6	TRBJ2-1	NA	TRBD1	CASSLDQGEEQFF	TGTGCCAGCAGCTTAGACCAGGGGGAAGAGCAGTTCTTC
TRBV27	TRBJ2-1	few	NA	CASSTPQGPTYNEQFF	TGTGCCAGCAGTACCCCCCAGGGACCTACCTACAATGAGCAGTTCTTC